The text below deals with one TCR beta chain. Its antigen is not identified. PCR primers comprised 60 Vbeta and 13 Jbeta primers. Produced via immunoSEQ multiplex PCR; TCRdb's table is partial and in-frame only. The profile shows roughly 250,000 clones, just under 85% of them singletons. The sample originates from a study of cytomegalovirus exposure and HLA in healthy donors. As for the study in general: An early data release held 75 million to 100 million unique TCRs from HLA-typed donors.

There are 14 residues in the CDR3. Between the trimmed V and J ends, which lost 2 bases and 1 base, there was a span of 8 bases. Germline V lookup: CDR1 KGHSH, CDR2 LQKENI. Study results and caveats: Previously analyzed data showed that most TCR beta V segments were productive at a frequency of about 87% or about 30%. The study assumed roughly uniform donor sequencing depth for presence/absence analyses.

The origin of this receptor is a middle-aged woman in good health and CMV-seropositive. The chain combines TRBV18 with TRBJ1-1; D call uncertain. The sample comprised PBMCs. CDR3 sequence: CASSPGGSNTEAFF. The CDR3, as DNA: TGTGCCAGCTCACCAGGAGGTTCGAACACTGAAGCTTTCTTT.